A single sample is the source of the 20 T cell receptor beta chains below, sequenced in a study of T cells in Graves' hyperthyroidism and ophthalmopathy (dated by TCRdb to the late 2010s). The library was obtained by multiplex PCR. Sequenced on an Illumina HiSeq 2000. Amplification of TCR beta CDR3 regions was carried out from RNA transcripts. For the first round of RT-PCR on the TCR CDR3, the HTBI primer set was used together with the Qiagen OneStep RT-PCR kit. The public reads were quality trimmed at Q25 with fastp and then assembled into clones with MiXCR by TCRdb, keeping productive beta chains. Identical CDR3 proteins give one entry, which carries the most common genes and DNA. Present in this sample are about 480,000 distinct CDR3 sequences, around 15% of which were seen just once. The top ten clones comprise around a sixth of the sample. Sequenced: blood. The receptors here all came from a woman under 30 with Graves' hyperthyroidism.

This clonotype was seen ten or more times. This rearrangement joins TRBV11-3 to TRBJ2-7, with TRBD1 matching over 7 bases. With V trimmed by 1 base and J by 5 bases, 5 bases remained unmatched. Germline CDR1 reads SGHNT; CDR2 reads YENEEA. The CDR3 has 14 amino acids. CDR3 residues: CASSLGGTAHEQYF. Here the CDR3 DNA reads TGTGCCAGCAGCTTAGGAGGGACAGCCCACGAGCAGTACTTC.

This clonotype was found a few times. J is TRBJ2-5 and V is TRBV7-3; no clear D. V dropped 5 bases and J dropped 1 base, with 23 bases sitting between them. CDR1 and CDR2 (germline): SGHTA, FQGTGA. The CDR3 consists of 18 residues. Written as DNA, the CDR3 is TGTGCCAGCAGCCCACATGGGGAATCGATACCGTCCCAAGAGACCCAGTACTTC. This translates into CASSPHGESIPSQETQYF.

This clonotype was recorded many times. J is TRBJ1-6 and V is TRBV6-1; D is ambiguous. The V gene's germline CDR1 is MNHNS and CDR2 SASEGT. Trimming took off 6 bases at V and 6 bases at J, with 12 bases between the two ends. CDR3 length: 14 residues. CDR3 amino acids: CASRYYELNSPLHF. The DNA of the CDR3 is TGTGCCAGCAGATACTATGAACTTAATTCACCCCTCCACTTT.

The table lists this clonotype with many counts. V gene TRBV28 combines with J gene TRBJ1-5; the match to TRBD1 covers 10 bases. The CDR3 runs to 20 residues. The germline gives CDR1 MDHEN, CDR2 SYDVKM. V lost 11 bases, J lost 0 bases, and 22 bases stayed unmatched. The CDR3 loop reads CALAPPDDRGLPYSNQPQHF. The CDR3 DNA is TGTGCCTTGGCCCCCCCCGACGACAGGGGGCTACCTTATAGCAATCAGCCCCAGCATTTT.

This clonotype has at least ten counts. The chain combines TRBV18 with TRBJ1-1, with 9 positions matching TRBD1. V shed 4 bases, J shed 1 base, and the junction held 7 bases outside the gene matches. This CDR3 has 16 amino acids. The germline V gene encodes CDR1 KGHSH and CDR2 LQKENI. The CDR3 is CASSRGTGRRNTEAFF. The CDR3 DNA sequence: TGTGCCAGCTCACGAGGGACAGGGAGGAGGAACACTGAAGCTTTCTTT.

This clonotype was detected ten times or more. The CDR3 DNA reads as TGTGCCAGCAGCAAAGCGATGAACACTGAAGCTTTCTTT. It translates to CASSKAMNTEAFF. This rearrangement joins TRBV7-8 to TRBJ1-1; D call uncertain. CDR3 length: 13 amino acids. Germline values: CDR1 SGHVS, CDR2 FQNEAQ. The V and J ends lost 5 bases and 0 bases respectively, with 7 bases between them.

This clonotype was detected a few times. This chain links TRBV19 with TRBJ2-1; TRBD2 matches at 9 bases. Germline CDR1 is LNHDA and CDR2 is SQIVND (reference sequence). Losses at the gene ends were 9 bases for V and 4 bases for J; bases not matched to a gene: 16. The CDR3 contains 17 residues. As DNA, the CDR3 is TGTGCCAGCACAACGGGGGCTAGCGGGGCCCATTACAATGAGCAGTTCTTC. Amino acid sequence: CASTTGASGAHYNEQFF.

Ten or more counts support this clonotype. The CDR3 DNA reads as TGTGCCAGCACCTCCTTCGGGGACATTCAGTACTTC. Encoded protein: CASTSFGDIQYF. The chain has TRBV7-9 and TRBJ2-4, with D possibly being TRBD2 (5 bases). The germline V gene encodes CDR1 SEHNR and CDR2 FQNEAQ (reference sequence). CDR3 size: 12 residues. Trimming cost V 7 bases and J 8 bases, with 12 bases left between them. Looking up the rest from reference TRBV7-9 and TRBJ2-4 gives the full variable domain: DTGVSQNPRHKITKRGQNVTFRCDPISEHNRLYWYRQTLGQGPEFLTYFQNEAQLEKSRLLSDRFSAERPKGSFSTLEIQRTEQGDSAMYLCASTSFGDIQYFGAGTRLSVL.

V gene TRBV5-6 combines with J gene TRBJ2-3; a possible D gene is TRBD2 (5 bases). There are 16 residues in the CDR3. V lost 2 bases, J lost 0 bases, and 13 bases lay in between. The germline CDR1 and CDR2 sequences are SGHDT and YYEEEE. In DNA, the CDR3 is TGTGCCAGCAGCTTCCTCTCAGCGGCCAGCACAGATACGCAGTATTTT. The encoded protein is CASSFLSAASTDTQYF. Variable domain in full (rest from reference TRBV5-6 and TRBJ2-3): DAGVTQSPTHLIKTRGQQVTLRCSPKSGHDTVSWYQQALGQGPQFIFQYYEEEERQRGNFPDRFSGHQFPNYSSELNVNALLLGDSALYLCASSFLSAASTDTQYFGPGTRLTVL.

The sample holds one count of this clonotype. The genes are TRBV9 and TRBJ1-3; D is perhaps TRBD1 (5 bases). Trimming removed 3 bases from V and 0 bases from J, with 13 bases in between. Germline CDR1 and CDR2: SGDLS and YYNGEE. The CDR3 covers 16 residues. The CDR3 here is CASSAPGLNSGNTIYF. As DNA, the CDR3 is TGTGCCAGCAGCGCCCCGGGACTGAACTCTGGAAACACCATATATTTT.

This clonotype was recorded at least ten times. The chain links TRBV18 to TRBJ1-1, with 8 bases identical to TRBD1. Per the germline V gene, CDR1 is KGHSH and CDR2 is LQKENI. The CDR3 is made up of 15 amino acids. The junction had 3 bases not matched to a gene; V was cut back by 2 bases and J by 1 base. The CDR3 protein is CASSPRQGTNTEAFF. DNA of the CDR3: TGTGCCAGCTCACCAAGACAGGGGACGAACACTGAAGCTTTCTTT.

The V call is TRBV29-1, the J call TRBJ2-1; TRBD2 matches at 9 bases. Germline CDR1 reads SQVTM; CDR2 reads ANQGSEA. The CDR3 has 14 residues. V was pared by 6 bases and J by 15 bases, with 18 bases of the junction left unmatched. CDR3 in amino acids: CSVITETSGGGLFF. DNA of the CDR3: TGCAGCGTAATTACCGAGACTAGCGGAGGTGGGCTGTTCTTC.

This clonotype was recorded a few times. The chain joins TRBV5-1 to TRBJ1-1, with D unclear. The CDR3 is made up of 15 amino acids. Trimming cost V 2 bases and J 3 bases, with 14 bases left between them. Germline CDR1 is SGHRS and CDR2 is YFSETQ. In nucleotides, the CDR3 is TGCGCCAGCAGCTTCGGAATACGATCGTACACTGAAGCTTTCTTT. Encoded protein: CASSFGIRSYTEAFF.

This clonotype was counted ten times or more. V and J are TRBV11-1 and TRBJ2-2, with D maybe TRBD1 (5 bases). The V and J ends lost 5 bases and 8 bases respectively, with 9 bases between them. The CDR3 sequence is 12 residues long. The germline V gene encodes CDR1 SGHAT and CDR2 FQDESV (reference sequence). The DNA for the CDR3 is TGTGCCAGCAGCCCAGGGTCTGGGGAGCTGTTTTTT. Its protein is CASSPGSGELFF.

The table lists this clonotype with many counts. V usage is TRBV30 and J usage is TRBJ2-2; 11 nucleotides match TRBD1. This CDR3 is built from 15 residues. Germline lookup yields CDR1 GTSNPN and CDR2 SVGIG (reference sequence). V was clipped by 3 bases and J by 6 bases; unmatched bases: 6. CDR3 DNA: TGTGCCTGGAGCCCGGACAGGGGGCGCGCCGGGGAGCTGTTTTTT. It translates to CAWSPDRGRAGELFF.

This clonotype was counted many times. The chain has TRBV3-1 and TRBJ2-5; 7 bases match TRBD2. The CDR3 loop spans 18 amino acids. The germline CDR1 and CDR2 sequences are LGHDT and YNNKEL (reference sequence). After removal of 0 bases from V and 5 bases from J, the junction contained 15 bases not matched to a gene. The CDR3 DNA reads as TGTGCCAGCAGCCAAGAAAGGACTAGTGGGGGGACCGTCGAGACCCAGTACTTC. As protein: CASSQERTSGGTVETQYF.

This clonotype was picked up many times. The gene calls are TRBV27 and TRBJ2-7, with TRBD1 identical over 9 bases. Looked up from germline, CDR1 is MNHEY and CDR2 is SMNVEV (reference sequence). J gave up 3 bases and V 0 bases, and 9 bases lay outside the gene matches. The CDR3 is made up of 17 amino acids. The CDR3 spells CASSLSNRDRVSYEQYF. The CDR3 DNA follows: TGTGCCAGCAGTTTATCGAATCGGGACAGGGTAAGCTACGAGCAGTACTTC.

This clonotype was seen at least ten times. CDR3 bases: TGTGCCAGCACCCTTTGGGCTAGCGGGACGTACAATGAGCAGTTCTTC. Translation: CASTLWASGTYNEQFF. The gene calls are TRBV12-3 or TRBV12-4 and TRBJ2-1; 9 bases line up with TRBD2. The CDR3 is made up of 16 amino acids. V trimming: 7 bases; J trimming: 4 bases; junction bases outside the gene matches: 11.

This clonotype occurred a few times. This chain links TRBV6-1 with TRBJ2-3; TRBD1 agrees at 9 bases. Looked up from germline, CDR1 is MNHNS and CDR2 is SASEGT. The V gene end was trimmed by 6 bases and the J gene end by 6 bases; junction bases not matched to a gene: 10. The CDR3 is 15 residues long. This chain's CDR3 is CASRARGQGVDTQYF. CDR3 DNA: TGTGCCAGCAGAGCCCGGGGACAGGGAGTGGATACGCAGTATTTT.

This clonotype is a singleton in its sample. The chain links TRBV5-1 to TRBJ1-1; D uncertain. Germline assignment: CDR1 SGHRS and CDR2 YFSETQ. Trimming pared 1 base from V and 8 bases from J, leaving 9 bases between. The CDR3 spans 12 residues. The CDR3 DNA sequence: TGCGCCAGCAGCTTGTCGGGTTTGGAAGCTTTCTTT. Translating it yields CASSLSGLEAFF. The whole variable domain, remainder taken from reference TRBV5-1 and TRBJ1-1, is KAGVTQTPRYLIKTRGQQVTLSCSPISGHRSVSWYQQTPGQGLQFLFEYFSETQRNKGNFPGRFSGRQFSNSRSEMNVSTLELGDSALYLCASSLSGLEAFFGQGTRLTVV.